The T cell receptor (beta chain) under discussion was sequenced for a study of shared clonotypes between healthy human individuals. Study-level information: Per donor, three plates held CD4 naive cells, three held CD4 memory, two held CD8 naive and one held CD8 memory.

Genomic DNA (from each subset) was split evenly across several immunoSEQ plates. The assay was immunoSEQ multiplex PCR, and TCRdb's table has in-frame clones only and misses some. The data contain about a million clones, 65% to 75% of them singletons. Germline loops: CDR1 WNHNN, CDR2 SYGVQD (reference sequence). Deletions cut 4 bases from V and 1 base from J, with 12 bases between. CDR3 size: 15 residues. The TCR comes from a man aged 18 to 35 in good health. The sequenced material came from memory CD4+ T cells sorted from blood. As to subset: CD45RA-negative fraction. This rearrangement joins TRBV10-1 to TRBJ2-3; perhaps TRBD2 as D (6 bases). CDR3 in DNA: TGCGCCAGCAGTGCCCGGCGGGGAGGCACAGATACGCAGTATTTT. Translation: CASSARRGGTDTQYF.